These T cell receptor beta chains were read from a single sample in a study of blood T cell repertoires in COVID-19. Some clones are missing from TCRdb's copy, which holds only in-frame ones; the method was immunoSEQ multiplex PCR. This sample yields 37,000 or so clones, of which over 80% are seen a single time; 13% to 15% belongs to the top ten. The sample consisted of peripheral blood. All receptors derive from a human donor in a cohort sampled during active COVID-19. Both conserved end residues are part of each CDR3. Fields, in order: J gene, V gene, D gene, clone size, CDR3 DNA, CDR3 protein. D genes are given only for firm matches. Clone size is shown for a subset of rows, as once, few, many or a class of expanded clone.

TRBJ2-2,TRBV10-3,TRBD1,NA,TGTGCCATCAGCGGACAGGGGGCTGAGGGGGAGCTGTTTTTT,CAISGQGAEGELFF
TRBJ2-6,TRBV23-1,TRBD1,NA,TGCGCCAGCAGTCAAATTACAGGGGGCGATGGGGCCAACGTCCTGACTTTC,CASSQITGGDGANVLTF
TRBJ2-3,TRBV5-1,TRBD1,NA,TGCGCCAGCAGCCGCGACAGGGTTTATACAGATACGCAGTATTTT,CASSRDRVYTDTQYF
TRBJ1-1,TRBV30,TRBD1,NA,TGTGCCTGGAGCAAGGGCCAGGGGGGAAAAGCTTTCTTT,CAWSKGQGGKAFF
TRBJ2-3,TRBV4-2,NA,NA,TGTGCCAGCAGCCAAGCTGGGGTAACAGGCAGGACAGATACGCAGTATTTT,CASSQAGVTGRTDTQYF
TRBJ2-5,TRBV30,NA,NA,NA,CAWSFGAGRGQETQYF
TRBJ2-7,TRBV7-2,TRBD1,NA,TGTGCCAGCAGCCCTACAGGGGGCTTTCGGTACGAGCAGTACTTC,CASSPTGGFRYEQYF
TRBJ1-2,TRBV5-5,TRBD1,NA,TGTGCCAGCAGCTGGGACAGCTATGGCTACACCTTC,CASSWDSYGYTF
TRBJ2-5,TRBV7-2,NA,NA,TGTGCCAGCAGCTTATTTCCAGGGTACGGAGAGACCCAGTACTTC,CASSLFPGYGETQYF
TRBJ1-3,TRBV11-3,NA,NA,TGTGCCAGCAGCTTAGATACGGGGGTCCTCTCTGGAAACACCATATATTTT,CASSLDTGVLSGNTIYF
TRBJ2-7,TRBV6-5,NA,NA,TGTGCCAGTACTACAGGGCCCGCGGGCTACGAGCAGTACTTC,CASTTGPAGYEQYF
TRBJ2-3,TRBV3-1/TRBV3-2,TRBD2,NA,TGTGCCAGCAGCCAGGGGACTAGCGGCACAGATACGCAGTATTTT,CASSQGTSGTDTQYF
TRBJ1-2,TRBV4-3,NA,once,TGCGCCAGCAGCCAAGATCTGGGGCCAATGGCTAACTATGGCTACACCTTC,CASSQDLGPMANYGYTF
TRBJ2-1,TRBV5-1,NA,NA,TGCGCCAGCAGCTTGGGCCCCGACAGTGAGCAGTTCTTC,CASSLGPDSEQFF
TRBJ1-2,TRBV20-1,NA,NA,TGCAGTGCTAGAGTAGCAGTCTACACCTTC,CSARVAVYTF
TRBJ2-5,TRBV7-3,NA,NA,TGTGCCAGCAGCTTACTGGGACATTCCGGGGAGACCCAGTACTTC,CASSLLGHSGETQYF
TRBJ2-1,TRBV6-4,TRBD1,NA,TGTGCCAGCAGTCCCACAGGGGAGTGGTCTGAGCAGTTCTTC,CASSPTGEWSEQFF